This T cell receptor beta chain was identified in a study of shared clonotypes between healthy human individuals. Study at large: Every donor yielded three CD4 naive, three CD4 memory, two CD8 naive and one CD8 memory plate. Broader study findings: At large depth, rarefaction still showed sorted-subset sequencing to be incomplete.

In the case of this clone: The antigen is undetermined.

The assay was immunoSEQ multiplex PCR, and TCRdb's table has in-frame clones only and misses some. The repertoire holds 750,000 to 1,000,000 clones, with approximately 92% as singletons. Terminally differentiated effector memory CD45RA+ cells were excluded by CCR7 positive selection of CD45RO-negative cells. CDR1 and CDR2 (germline): MNHNY, SVGAGI (reference sequence). This CDR3 spans 10 amino acids. Between the trimmed V and J ends, which lost 2 bases and 8 bases, there was a span of 1 base. Sequencing was carried out using naive CD8+ T cells sorted from blood. The chain joins TRBV6-6 to TRBJ2-1, with D hard to call. This TCR was sampled from a man aged 25-45 years in good health. In DNA form, the CDR3 reads TGTGCCAGCAGTTACGATGAGCAGTTCTTC. Amino acids: CASSYDEQFF.